The 17 T cell receptor beta chains given below trace back to one sample, sequenced in a study of T cells in localized non-small cell lung cancer. The method was immunoSEQ multiplex PCR; TCRdb's version includes in-frame clones alone and lacks a portion of them. The data contain about 43,000 clones, 91% of them singletons. This specimen consisted of PBMCs, obtained before any cancer treatment. Receptors originate from a woman aged 40 to 75 with stage II lung adenocarcinoma.

The gene calls are TRBV28 and TRBJ2-3; 7 bases match TRBD2. The junction had 4 bases not matched to a gene; V was cut back by 6 bases and J by 4 bases. Germline V gives CDR1 MDHEN, CDR2 SYDVKM. CDR3 size: 13 residues. The CDR3 sequence: CASRVGGADTQYF. For the CDR3, the DNA is TGTGCCAGCAGAGTGGGGGGGGCAGATACGCAGTATTTT. The entire variable domain, with the rest obtained from reference TRBV28 and TRBJ2-3, is as follows: DVKVTQSSRYLVKRTGEKVFLECVQDMDHENMFWYRQDPGLGLRLIYFSYDVKMKEKGDIPEGYSVSREKKERFSLILESASTNQTSMYLCASRVGGADTQYFGPGTRLTVL.

This chain joins TRBV19 and TRBJ1-4, with 10 bases aligning to TRBD1. V shed 3 bases, J shed 0 bases, and the junction held 4 bases outside the gene matches. Germline values: CDR1 LNHDA, CDR2 SQIVND (reference sequence). The CDR3 has 17 amino acids. In DNA, the CDR3 is TGTGCCAGTAGTATCGGGACAGGGGCTCCAACTAATGAAAAACTGTTTTTT. Translated, it gives CASSIGTGAPTNEKLFF. Supplemented by reference TRBV19 and TRBJ1-4, the full variable domain reads DGGITQSPKYLFRKEGQNVTLSCEQNLNHDAMYWYRQDPGQGLRLIYYSQIVNDFQKGDIAEGYSVSREKKESFPLTVTSAQKNPTAFYLCASSIGTGAPTNEKLFFGSGTQLSVL.

The chain is built from TRBV7-2 and TRBJ2-5, with TRBD2 matching over 7 bases. The V gene end was trimmed by 4 bases and the J gene end by 7 bases; junction bases not matched to a gene: 6. The CDR3 sequence is 13 residues long. CDR1 and CDR2 (germline): SGHTA, FQGNSA. The CDR3 nucleotides read TGTGCCAGCAGCTGGGGGGGTACAGGGACCCAGTACTTC. It is translated as CASSWGGTGTQYF.

The chain couples TRBV14 to TRBJ1-3; D call uncertain. The CDR3 covers 17 residues. Trimming cost V 5 bases and J 0 bases, with 17 bases left between them. From germline, CDR1 is SGHDN and CDR2 FVKESK. The CDR3 nucleotides read TGTGCCAGCAGCGCCGAGTTAGTTCAGGTCTCTGGAAACACCATATATTTT. Translated, it gives CASSAELVQVSGNTIYF.

This chain uses TRBV7-6 with TRBJ2-3; D may match TRBD1 or TRBD2 (5 bases each). CDR3 size: 15 residues. In germline, CDR1 is SGHVS, CDR2 FNYEAQ. The V end lost 3 bases, the J end lost 5 bases, and 15 bases lay between the germline ends. CDR3 DNA sequence: TGTGCCAGCAGCTTGCTCCGAGGGGCCGGAGATACGCAGTATTTT. This codes for CASSLLRGAGDTQYF.

This chain uses TRBV19 with TRBJ2-1, with D hard to call. This CDR3 spans 13 amino acids. Trimming left V 1 base short and J 6 bases short, with 7 bases between. Germline assignment: CDR1 LNHDA and CDR2 SQIVND (reference sequence). The CDR3: CASSIASANEQFF. The CDR3 DNA sequence: TGTGCCAGTAGTATAGCCTCGGCCAATGAGCAGTTCTTC.

The rearrangement links TRBV19 to TRBJ2-2, with TRBD1 identical over 7 bases. Trimming cost V 5 bases and J 4 bases; bases outside gene matches: 7. The CDR3 is made up of 15 amino acids. Germline CDR1 and CDR2: LNHDA and SQIVND (reference sequence). In DNA form, the CDR3 reads TGTGCCAGTAGTCCACAGGGGATGGGCACCGGGGAGCTGTTTTTT. This gives the protein CASSPQGMGTGELFF.

The V gene is TRBV6-6, the J gene TRBJ1-1; no clear D gene. The CDR3 loop spans 16 amino acids. Trimming cost V 4 bases and J 6 bases, with 21 bases left between them. Germline CDR1 reads MNHNY; CDR2 reads SVGAGI (reference sequence). The CDR3 loop reads CASSFPPSQPRPEAFF. The DNA for the CDR3 is TGTGCCAGCAGTTTTCCTCCCTCACAACCGAGGCCTGAAGCTTTCTTT.

V usage is TRBV28 and J usage is TRBJ2-7; D perhaps matches TRBD1 (6 bases). The V end lost 7 bases, the J end lost 2 bases, and 9 bases lay between the germline ends. Germline loops: CDR1 MDHEN, CDR2 SYDVKM. CDR3 length: 12 amino acids. CDR3 DNA sequence: TGTGCCAGCATCGGACAGACCTACGAGCAGTACTTC. The encoded protein is CASIGQTYEQYF.

The chain has TRBV5-1 and TRBJ2-3, with 8 positions matching TRBD1. Germline-derived CDR1 and CDR2 are SGHRS and YFSETQ. The CDR3 length is 18 residues. With 3 bases clipped from V and 0 bases from J, the junction kept 12 bases outside the gene matches. The CDR3 DNA is TGCGCCAGCAGCTCGAAAGGGACAGGTGGTGCTAGCACAGATACGCAGTATTTT. Its translation: CASSSKGTGGASTDTQYF.

On this clone itself: Other DNA variants within this sample encode the same CDR3. This chain connects TRBV5-4 to TRBJ2-3; 7 bases align to TRBD2. Per the germline V gene, CDR1 is SGHNT and CDR2 is YYREEE (reference sequence). After removal of 2 bases from V and 0 bases from J, the junction contained 6 bases not matched to a gene. The CDR3 length is 16 residues. For the CDR3, the DNA is TGTGCCAGCAGCTTCGGGTTAGCGGGTAGCACAGATACGCAGTATTTT. Its protein is CASSFGLAGSTDTQYF.

The genes are TRBV11-2 and TRBJ2-1, with D perhaps matching TRBD1 (6 bases). Germline CDR1 and CDR2: SGHAT and FQNNGV. This CDR3 has 16 residues. The V and J ends lost 5 bases and 0 bases respectively, with 14 bases between them. The CDR3 here is CASSLIGGISYNEQFF. The CDR3 bases are TGTGCCAGCAGCCTAATAGGGGGAATCTCCTACAATGAGCAGTTCTTC.

The chain has TRBV28 and TRBJ2-1; TRBD2 aligns across 7 bases. Trimming took 6 bases from V and 4 from J; bases not matched to a gene: 12. The CDR3 sequence is 16 residues long. From germline, CDR1 is MDHEN and CDR2 SYDVKM. The CDR3 protein is CASSATGGAGYNEQFF. CDR3 coding DNA: TGTGCCAGCAGCGCCACGGGGGGTGCGGGATACAATGAGCAGTTCTTC.

This sequence joins TRBV6-5 and TRBJ2-7; TRBD1 aligns across 7 bases. Trimming cost V 2 bases and J 2 bases; bases outside gene matches: 6. The CDR3 spans 15 residues. Germline V gene sequence: CDR1 MNHEY, CDR2 SVGAGI. CDR3 region: CASSYRQGYPYEQYF. The CDR3 nucleotides read TGTGCCAGCAGTTACCGACAGGGATATCCCTACGAGCAGTACTTC.

The CDR3 DNA reads TGTGCCAGCAGCTTAGATAGCCGCAATCAGCCCCAGCATTTT. Amino acids: CASSLDSRNQPQHF. The chain combines TRBV7-7 with TRBJ1-5; no clear D. Trimming removed 1 base from V and 2 bases from J, with 6 bases in between. The germline V gene has CDR1 SSHAT and CDR2 FNYEAQ (reference sequence). This CDR3 region has 14 residues.

The chain carries TRBV11-2 and TRBJ2-7; TRBD1 aligns across 8 bases. Unmatched junction bases numbered 7, after V lost 3 bases and J lost 3 bases. The CDR3 has 15 amino acids. Germline lookup yields CDR1 SGHAT and CDR2 FQNNGV. CDR3 sequence (DNA): TGTGCCAGCAGCTTCAGCGGACAGGGAAACTACGAGCAGTACTTC. This gives the protein CASSFSGQGNYEQYF.

This sequence joins TRBV28 and TRBJ2-1, with D perhaps TRBD2 (5 bases). V lost 8 bases, J lost 11 bases, and 10 bases lay in between. The CDR3 length is 10 residues. The germline CDR1 and CDR2 sequences are MDHEN and SYDVKM. The CDR3 region is CASAGRKQFF. CDR3 DNA sequence: TGTGCCAGCGCGGGTAGAAAGCAGTTCTTC.